These 23 T cell receptor beta chains were all obtained from the same sample, sequenced in a study of metastatic and nonmetastatic thyroid tumors. Treatment of any kind had been given to no patient before thyroid surgery. MiXCR reprocessed the PCR reads for TCRdb. Found here are approximately 42,000 clones, 24% of them singletons; the top ten hold about 14%. The sample was tumor tissue. These receptors were taken from a female donor with papillary thyroid cancer or a benign thyroid nodule (not recorded which). Some clones in this sample may be carry-over from other donors' samples.

This clone was seen at least ten times. This chain links TRBV9 with TRBJ2-5, with 7 bases matching TRBD1. Germline values: CDR1 SGDLS, CDR2 YYNGEE. The CDR3 has 15 residues. The junction had 7 bases not matched to a gene; V was cut back by 4 bases and J by 1 base. The DNA for the CDR3 is TGTGCCAGCAGCCTCGGACAGGTCCCCCAAGAGACCCAGTACTTC. The encoded protein is CASSLGQVPQETQYF.

This clone has a count of ten or more. The rearrangement joins TRBV4-1 to TRBJ2-1; 9 bases line up with TRBD2. CDR1 MGHRA and CDR2 YSYEKL come from the germline V gene. The V gene end was trimmed by 0 bases and the J gene end by 6 bases; junction bases not matched to a gene: 9. The CDR3 has 17 amino acids. This CDR3 reads CASSQDRAGGPGNEQFF. CDR3 DNA: TGCGCCAGCAGCCAAGATCGGGCGGGAGGGCCTGGCAATGAGCAGTTCTTC.

This clone was picked up a small number of times. V is TRBV12-3 or TRBV12-4 and J is TRBJ2-7; D perhaps matches TRBD2 (6 bases). The CDR3 runs to 13 residues. V shed 3 bases and J shed 4 bases, with 10 bases lying between them. The CDR3 sequence: CASSFGEAYEQYF. CDR3 sequence (DNA): TGTGCCAGCAGTTTCGGGGAGGCGTACGAGCAGTACTTC.

This clone was observed a single time. The rearrangement joins TRBV5-1 to TRBJ1-1; the D gene is possibly TRBD1 (6 bases). V shed 4 bases and J shed 2 bases, with 9 bases lying between them. CDR1 is SGHRS and CDR2 is YFSETQ in the germline V gene. CDR3 length: 13 amino acids. CDR3 sequence reads: CASSPQGNTEAFF. Here the CDR3 DNA reads TGCGCCAGCAGCCCACAGGGAAACACTGAAGCTTTCTTT.

This clone was counted only a few times. CDR3 residues: CASSLNYGGTYNEQFF. As DNA, the CDR3 is TGTGCCAGCAGCTTAAATTACGGGGGGACCTACAATGAGCAGTTCTTC. The J gene is TRBJ2-1, the V gene TRBV7-3; 7 bases are a match to TRBD2. The germline V gene encodes CDR1 SGHTA and CDR2 FQGTGA. The CDR3 is 16 residues long. The junction had 5 bases not matched to a gene; V was cut back by 1 base and J by 2 bases.

This clone was picked up one time. The chain uses TRBV7-8 and TRBJ2-7; no definite D call. Germline V gene sequence: CDR1 SGHVS, CDR2 FQNEAQ. The CDR3 sequence is 15 residues long. The V gene lost 3 bases and the J gene lost 5 bases, with 17 bases spanning the gap. The CDR3 DNA is TGTGCCAGCAGCTTTTATGTTTCGGAAGGGAACGAGCAGTACTTC. This encodes CASSFYVSEGNEQYF.

The chain employs TRBV18 and TRBJ2-1; 8 nucleotides align to TRBD1. V was pared by 1 base and J by 0 bases, with 2 bases of the junction left unmatched. The CDR3 is made up of 16 amino acids. Germline V gives CDR1 KGHSH, CDR2 LQKENI. CDR3 loop: CASSPRTGSSYNEQFF. Written as DNA, the CDR3 is TGTGCCAGCTCACCACGGACAGGGAGCTCCTACAATGAGCAGTTCTTC.

V is TRBV27 and J is TRBJ2-5; possible D gene TRBD1, 5 bases. The germline V gene has CDR1 MNHEY and CDR2 SMNVEV (reference sequence). The CDR3 is 14 residues long. Trimming removed 2 bases from V and 2 bases from J, with 9 bases in between. The CDR3 is CASSLARGQETQYF. CDR3 nucleotide sequence: TGTGCCAGCAGTTTAGCTAGGGGTCAAGAGACCCAGTACTTC.

The chain employs TRBV10-3 and TRBJ1-2; no clear D. Germline CDR1 is ENHRY and CDR2 is SYGVKD. V shed 7 bases and J shed 0 bases, with 12 bases lying between them. The CDR3 sequence is 14 residues long. The CDR3 reads CAITEDPANYGYTF. DNA for the CDR3: TGTGCCATCACTGAAGACCCAGCTAACTATGGCTACACCTTC.

This clone appeared many times. The J gene is TRBJ1-1, the V gene TRBV20-1; 8 bases align to TRBD1. After removal of 3 bases from V and 1 base from J, the junction contained 4 bases not matched to a gene. Germline values: CDR1 DFQATT, CDR2 SNEGSKA (reference sequence). The CDR3 loop spans 14 amino acids. This CDR3 is CSASRQGKNTEAFF. The CDR3 bases are TGCAGTGCTAGCCGACAGGGGAAGAACACTGAAGCTTTCTTT.

This chain joins TRBV11-3 and TRBJ2-1; TRBD1 agrees at 7 bases. V lost 5 bases, J lost 6 bases, and 7 bases stayed unmatched. CDR3 length: 14 amino acids. CDR1 is SGHNT and CDR2 is YENEEA in the germline V gene. The CDR3, as DNA: TGTGCCAGCAGCCAGACAGGGAGTTTCAATGAGCAGTTCTTC. It translates to CASSQTGSFNEQFF.

The genes are TRBV5-4 and TRBJ2-3; D is perhaps TRBD2 (5 bases). CDR1 and CDR2 (germline): SGHNT, YYREEE (reference sequence). The CDR3 extends over 12 amino acids. V was shortened by 4 bases and J by 11 bases, with 14 bases between the two germline ends. CDR3 nucleotide sequence: TGTGCCAGCAGCGCTACTAGAGAAAAGCAGTATTTT. This sequence encodes CASSATREKQYF.

This clone was seen many times. The chain has TRBV20-1 and TRBJ1-6; 7 bases are a match to TRBD1. Looked up from germline, CDR1 is DFQATT and CDR2 is SNEGSKA (reference sequence). V dropped 7 bases and J dropped 9; count of bases not matched to a gene: 9. The CDR3 sequence is 13 residues long. DNA for the CDR3: TGCAGTGTTCAAAGACAGGGTCTTTCACCCCTCCACTTT. Protein sequence: CSVQRQGLSPLHF.

This chain connects TRBV7-3 to TRBJ1-1; D gene ambiguous. CDR1 and CDR2 (germline): SGHTA, FQGTGA. The germline V and J ends were trimmed by 2 bases and 5 bases, with 9 bases remaining between them. The CDR3 is made up of 13 amino acids. The CDR3, as DNA: TGTGCCAGCAGCTTACACGACGGGACTGAAGCTTTCTTT. This gives the protein CASSLHDGTEAFF.

The sample holds a few counts of this clone. The chain recombines TRBV27 with TRBJ1-1; D call uncertain. CDR1 MNHEY and CDR2 SMNVEV come from the germline V gene (reference sequence). The CDR3 is 13 residues long. The V end was cut by 2 bases, the J end by 1 base, with 5 bases between. The CDR3 loop is CASSLQGNTEAFF. CDR3 bases: TGTGCCAGCAGTTTACAAGGGAACACTGAAGCTTTCTTT.

The V gene is TRBV19, the J gene TRBJ2-1; 10 bases agree with TRBD2. CDR1 LNHDA and CDR2 SQIVND come from the germline V gene (reference sequence). The J segment lost 2 bases and the V segment lost 5 bases, leaving 3 bases of the junction unmatched. The length of the CDR3 is 15 residues. CDR3 residues: CASSVSGRTYNEQFF. The CDR3 bases are TGTGCCAGTAGTGTTAGCGGGAGGACCTACAATGAGCAGTTCTTC.

On this clone itself: This clone may be a read error of a much larger clone one base away. Within the sample, other DNA sequences also encode this same CDR3. The gene calls are TRBV2 and TRBJ1-5; 7 nucleotides align to TRBD1. Germline V CDR1 and CDR2: SNHLY, FYNNEI. The CDR3 totals 18 residues. CDR3 nucleotide sequence: TGCGCCAGCAGTGACACCCTAGGGGGCAGCGATAGCAATCAGCCCCAGCATTTT. Its protein is CASSDTLGGSDSNQPQHF.

The chain uses TRBV3-1 and TRBJ2-1; maybe TRBD1 (5 bases). In germline, CDR1 is LGHDT, CDR2 YNNKEL (reference sequence). Trimming cost V 3 bases and J 6 bases, with 12 bases left between them. The CDR3 extends over 14 amino acids. CDR3 sequence reads: CASSQRRQSNEQFF. The CDR3 bases are TGTGCCAGCAGCCAGAGACGACAGAGCAATGAGCAGTTCTTC.

This clone was seen repeatedly, ten times or more. V usage is TRBV28 and J usage is TRBJ2-2; perhaps TRBD2 as D (6 bases). V was clipped by 11 bases and J by 0 bases, with 10 bases between them. Germline CDR1 and CDR2: MDHEN and SYDVKM. The CDR3 has 13 amino acids. The CDR3 sequence: CAGGRSNTGELFF. The CDR3 DNA reads TGTGCCGGGGGGAGATCGAACACCGGGGAGCTGTTTTTT.

This clone was counted between two and nine times. The chain uses TRBV18 and TRBJ1-6; D unclear. This CDR3 is built from 16 residues. Germline V gene sequence: CDR1 KGHSH, CDR2 LQKENI. The V and J ends lost 6 bases and 0 bases respectively, with 12 bases between them. CDR3: CASSKTVSSYNSPLHF. DNA for the CDR3: TGTGCCAGCTCTAAGACCGTCAGCTCCTATAATTCACCCCTCCACTTT. Full variable domain (rest looked up from reference TRBV18 and TRBJ1-6): NAGVMQNPRHLVRRRGQEARLRCSPMKGHSHVYWYRQLPEEGLKFMVYLQKENIIDESGMPKERFSAEFPKEGPSILRIQQVVRGDSAAYFCASSKTVSSYNSPLHFGNGTRLTVT.

This chain uses TRBV6-1 with TRBJ2-1, with D tentatively TRBD2 (7 bases). This CDR3 has 16 residues. Trimming shortened V by 2 bases and J by 2 bases, and 13 bases separated the two germline ends. Germline assignment: CDR1 MNHNS and CDR2 SASEGT. CDR3 sequence (DNA): TGTGCCAGCAGTGAACGGGGCGGGGGCACCTACAATGAGCAGTTCTTC. Protein sequence: CASSERGGGTYNEQFF.

About this clone itself: One junction end disagrees with the germline gene, perhaps due to a read error. The V call is TRBV9, the J call TRBJ2-5; 9 positions agree with TRBD2. The CDR3 is made up of 14 amino acids. From germline, CDR1 is SGDLS and CDR2 YYNGEE. CDR3 loop: CASIEGTSQETHYF. CDR3 DNA: TGTGCCAGCATCGAGGGGACTAGCCAAGAGACCCATTACTTC. The complete variable domain, with remaining parts taken from reference TRBV9 and TRBJ2-5, reads DSGVTQTPKHLITATGQRVTLRCSPRSGDLSVYWYQQSLDQGLQFLIQYYNGEERAKGNILERFSAQQFPDLHSELNLSSLELGDSALYFCASIEGTSQETHYFGPGTRLLVL.

This clone was seen repeatedly, ten times or more. CDR3 DNA: TGCGCCAGCAGCAAAACGGGACTAGCGGGGGATAGCTCCTACAATGAGCAGTTCTTC. Translation gives CASSKTGLAGDSSYNEQFF. This chain joins TRBV5-1 and TRBJ2-1, with 14 bases identical to TRBD2. Germline V CDR1 and CDR2: SGHRS, YFSETQ. The CDR3 has 19 residues. With 4 bases clipped from V and 0 bases from J, the junction kept 9 bases outside the gene matches.